This TCR beta chain was recovered during a study of T-cell reconstitution after alpha-beta-depleted transplantation in children. Findings of the study overall: The authors attributed T-cell counts and diversity one year after transplant mostly to newly produced T cells. About two months after transplant, alpha-beta T cells reportedly came from several hundred expanded graft clones.

Preparation of the TCRbeta library involved a method that used unique molecular identifiers. Via MiXCR, TCRdb re-called the PCR reads, giving one row per CDR3 protein. The table records hundreds of thousands of distinct CDR3 sequences, 11% of them present only once. Germline V gene lookup returns CDR1 SGHTA and CDR2 FQGTGA. CDR3 size: 15 residues. A remark on this clonotype: Its antigen is still unknown. At one boundary the junction diverges from the germline segment, which might be a read error.

This clonotype originated in a child younger than two with acute myeloid leukemia, due to receive a stem cell transplant. The chain uses TRBV7-3 and TRBJ2-5; 7 bases line up with TRBD1. The specimen comprised PBMCs, sampled before TCRalphabeta/CD19-depleted stem cell transplant. The CDR3 spells CASSAQTGVWETRYF. For the CDR3, the DNA is TGTGCCAGCAGCGCCCAAACAGGGGTTTGGGAGACCCGGTACTTC.